This T cell receptor (beta chain) was sequenced for a study of blood T cells in healthy people across ages. Findings and caveats of the study: Strong correlation existed between TCR beta diversity and naive T cell percentage.

Together with a sample-barcoded 5' primer, a J-beta primer mix was included in a second PCR lasting roughly 7 to 11 cycles. TCRdb used MiXCR to reprocess the 5' RACE reads, holding one entry per CDR3 protein. The sample gives about 640,000 distinct CDR3 sequences, roughly 53% of which show up once; over 30% is in the top ten. This clonotype was recorded a few times. No antigen is known for it. This CDR3 has 13 residues. Trimming removed 6 bases from V and 3 bases from J, with 12 bases in between. Germline V gene lookup returns CDR1 SEHNR and CDR2 FQNEAQ (reference sequence). The sequenced material came from blood. The rearrangement uses TRBV7-9 and TRBJ2-7; possibly TRBD1 for D (5 bases). The TCR sequence derives from a man between 60 and 75 years old in good health. The CDR3 loop is CASRGQGLYEQYF. CDR3 DNA sequence: TGTGCCAGCAGAGGGCAGGGCCTCTACGAGCAGTACTTC.